A single sample gave rise to the 12 T cell receptor beta chains below, sequenced in a study of blood T cells in healthy people across ages. PCR was performed a second time for about 6 to 12 cycles using a sample-barcoded 5' primer and a J-beta primer mix. TCRdb independently ran MiXCR on the 5' RACE reads; one entry per CDR3 protein. The table shows 1,800,000 or so distinct CDR3 sequences, with 30% to 40% occurring only once. Sequencing was carried out using blood. The receptors derive from a human donor in good health.

V usage is TRBV20-1 and J usage is TRBJ2-7, with TRBD2 identical over 8 bases. The CDR3 is 14 amino acids. Germline assignment: CDR1 DFQATT and CDR2 SNEGSKA (reference sequence). The junction had 11 bases not matched to a gene; V was cut back by 6 bases and J by 4 bases. CDR3 coding DNA: TGCAGTGCCCCGAGGCGAGCGGGAGCTTACGAGCAGTACTTC. Translated, it gives CSAPRRAGAYEQYF.

This clonotype has at least ten counts. The chain is built from TRBV7-9 and TRBJ2-7; tentatively, D is TRBD1 or TRBD2 (5 bases each). Germline V lookup: CDR1 SEHNR, CDR2 FQNEAQ (reference sequence). This CDR3 is built from 14 residues. V dropped 2 bases and J dropped 5 bases, with 13 bases sitting between them. The CDR3 reads CASSLNSRGDEQYF. For the CDR3, the DNA is TGTGCCAGCAGCTTAAATTCCCGGGGCGACGAGCAGTACTTC.

The chain carries TRBV7-9 and TRBJ2-1; either TRBD1 or TRBD2 may supply D (5 bases each). Germline V gene data show CDR1 as SEHNR and CDR2 as FQNEAQ (reference sequence). Trimming stripped 3 bases from V and 1 base from J, with 10 bases between. The CDR3 has 15 amino acids. This CDR3 reads CASSFGTASYNEQFF. The CDR3 DNA is TGTGCCAGCAGCTTTGGGACGGCTTCCTACAATGAGCAGTTCTTC.

This clonotype came up many times. V and J are TRBV7-2 and TRBJ2-6; D unresolved. The length of the CDR3 is 14 residues. Trimming took 6 bases from V and 1 from J, leaving 7 bases between them. Germline CDR1 is SGHTA and CDR2 is FQGNSA. The CDR3 here is CASSPTSGANVLTF. DNA of the CDR3: TGTGCCAGCAGTCCAACATCTGGGGCCAACGTCCTGACTTTC.

This clonotype was counted once. The chain has TRBV20-1 and TRBJ2-1, with 11 bases fitting TRBD1. Germline V lookup: CDR1 DFQATT, CDR2 SNEGSKA (reference sequence). CDR3 length equals 19 residues. In DNA, the CDR3 is TGCAGCGTTAGTCGTTTGGGACAGGGGGTACAGAGCTCCTACAATGAGCAGTTCTTC. Translated: CSVSRLGQGVQSSYNEQFF.

The chain links TRBV11-2 to TRBJ2-7, with TRBD2 as a possible D gene (6 bases). The DNA end is more similar to TRBJ2-5, so the J call may be wrong. This CDR3 has 15 residues. Germline V gene data show CDR1 as SGHAT and CDR2 as FQNNGV. CDR3 region: CASSLNFPAGETQYF. The CDR3, as DNA: TGTGCCAGCAGCTTAAACTTCCCGGCGGGGGAGACCCAGTACTTC.

This clonotype came up a few times. This may come from a read error, since a much larger clone is one base off. The chain employs TRBV5-1 and TRBJ2-4; the D is unclear. This CDR3 is 13 amino acids long. Germline V CDR1 and CDR2: SGHRS, YFSETQ. The CDR3: CARSLSMSDIQYF. CDR3 nucleotides: TGCGCCCGCAGCTTAAGCATGTCGGACATTCAGTACTTC. Together with reference TRBV5-1 and TRBJ2-4, the CDR3 gives the full variable domain: KAGVTQTPRYLIKTRGQQVTLSCSPISGHRSVSWYQQTPGQGLQFLFEYFSETQRNKGNFPGRFSGRQFSNSRSEMNVSTLELGDSALYLCARSLSMSDIQYFGAGTRLSVL.

The chain links TRBV3-1 to TRBJ2-3, with D perhaps matching TRBD1 (5 bases). Germline V CDR1 and CDR2: LGHDT, YNNKEL (reference sequence). Trimming removed 0 bases at V and 0 bases at J, with 16 bases between. The CDR3 has 18 amino acids. CDR3 nucleotides: TGTGCCAGCAGCCAAGAACACTCGACAGAGTTTAGCACAGATACGCAGTATTTT. It translates to CASSQEHSTEFSTDTQYF.

Only a few counts were recorded for this clonotype. The rearrangement links TRBV7-9 to TRBJ2-5, with D possibly matching TRBD1 (7 bases). The V end lost 5 bases, the J end lost 5 bases, and 18 bases lay between the germline ends. The CDR3 totals 15 residues. The germline CDR1 and CDR2 sequences are SEHNR and FQNEAQ (reference sequence). The CDR3 DNA sequence: TGTGCCAGCAGCCCCCGACAGGGACTGGGGGAGACCCAGTACTTC. Encoded protein: CASSPRQGLGETQYF.

This clonotype was counted ten times or more. The V call is TRBV12-3 or TRBV12-4, the J call TRBJ2-3; D perhaps matches TRBD1 (6 bases). The length of the CDR3 is 13 residues. V lost 6 bases to trimming and J lost 3 bases, with 10 bases between them. The DNA for the CDR3 is TGTGCCAGCAGCAGGGGAGCGACAGATACGCAGTATTTT. Residues: CASSRGATDTQYF.

This chain links TRBV20-1 with TRBJ2-2, with 7 nucleotides matching TRBD2. Per the germline V gene, CDR1 is DFQATT and CDR2 is SNEGSKA (reference sequence). V gave up 6 bases and J gave up 3 bases; unmatched junction bases: 7. The length of the CDR3 is 14 residues. The CDR3 region has the DNA TGCAGTGCCCGTCTAGCGGCCCACACCGGGGAGCTGTTTTTT. It is translated as CSARLAAHTGELFF.

J is TRBJ1-1 and V is TRBV12-3 or TRBV12-4; D unresolved. The V and J ends lost 7 bases and 1 base respectively, with 13 bases between them. This CDR3 comprises 14 residues. CDR3 region: CASNLGQRNTEAFF. In DNA form, the CDR3 reads TGTGCCAGCAACCTTGGGCAGAGGAACACTGAAGCTTTCTTT.